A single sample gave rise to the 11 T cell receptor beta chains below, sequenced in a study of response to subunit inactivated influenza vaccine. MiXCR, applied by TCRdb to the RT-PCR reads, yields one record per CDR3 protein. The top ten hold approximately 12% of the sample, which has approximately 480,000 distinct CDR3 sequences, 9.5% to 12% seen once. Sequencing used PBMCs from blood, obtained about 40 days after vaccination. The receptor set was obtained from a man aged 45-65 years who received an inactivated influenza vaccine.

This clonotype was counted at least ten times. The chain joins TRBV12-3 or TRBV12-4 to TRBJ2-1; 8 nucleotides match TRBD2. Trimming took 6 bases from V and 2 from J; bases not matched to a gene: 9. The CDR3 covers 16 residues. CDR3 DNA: TGTGCCAGCAGCCCAAGCGGGAGTTTCGCCTACAATGAGCAGTTCTTC. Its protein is CASSPSGSFAYNEQFF.

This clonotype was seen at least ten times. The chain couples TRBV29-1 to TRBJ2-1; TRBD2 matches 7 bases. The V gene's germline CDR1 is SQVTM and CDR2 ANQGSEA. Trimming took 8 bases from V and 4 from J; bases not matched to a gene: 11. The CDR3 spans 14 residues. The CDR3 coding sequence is TGCAGCCCCCGGCTAGCGGCCGAGTACAATGAGCAGTTCTTC. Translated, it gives CSPRLAAEYNEQFF.

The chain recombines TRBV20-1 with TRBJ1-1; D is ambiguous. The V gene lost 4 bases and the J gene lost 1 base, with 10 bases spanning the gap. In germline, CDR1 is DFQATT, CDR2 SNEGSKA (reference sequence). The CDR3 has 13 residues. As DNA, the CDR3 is TGCAGTGCTATGCGCCACCAGAACACTGAAGCTTTCTTT. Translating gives CSAMRHQNTEAFF.

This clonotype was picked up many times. As DNA, the CDR3 is TGTGCCAGCAGCCTAAGCGGGGATCCCTACAATGAGCAGTTCTTC. It yields the protein CASSLSGDPYNEQFF. The chain is built from TRBV5-4 and TRBJ2-1; 7 nucleotides agree with TRBD2. The CDR3 loop spans 15 amino acids. Losses at the gene ends were 4 bases for V and 2 bases for J; bases not matched to a gene: 6. Germline V gene lookup returns CDR1 SGHNT and CDR2 YYREEE (reference sequence).

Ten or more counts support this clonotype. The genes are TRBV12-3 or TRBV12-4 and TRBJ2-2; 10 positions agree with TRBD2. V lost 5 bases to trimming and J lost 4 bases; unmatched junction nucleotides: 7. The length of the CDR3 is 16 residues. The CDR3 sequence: CASSPLAGVRTGELFF. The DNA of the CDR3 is TGTGCCAGCAGTCCCCTAGCGGGGGTTCGCACCGGGGAGCTGTTTTTT.

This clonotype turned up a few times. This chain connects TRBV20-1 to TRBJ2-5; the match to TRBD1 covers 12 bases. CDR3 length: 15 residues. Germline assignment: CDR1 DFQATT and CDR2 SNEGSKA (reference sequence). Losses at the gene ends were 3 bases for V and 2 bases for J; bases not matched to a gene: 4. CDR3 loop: CSASRDRGPQETQYF. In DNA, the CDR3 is TGCAGTGCTAGTAGGGACAGGGGGCCACAAGAGACCCAGTACTTC.

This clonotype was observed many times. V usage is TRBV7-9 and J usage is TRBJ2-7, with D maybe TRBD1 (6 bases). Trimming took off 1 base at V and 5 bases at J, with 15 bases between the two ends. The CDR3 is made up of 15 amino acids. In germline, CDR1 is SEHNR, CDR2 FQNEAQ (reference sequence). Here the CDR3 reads CASSLVVAGADEQYF. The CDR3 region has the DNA TGTGCCAGCAGCTTAGTCGTGGCAGGGGCGGACGAGCAGTACTTC.

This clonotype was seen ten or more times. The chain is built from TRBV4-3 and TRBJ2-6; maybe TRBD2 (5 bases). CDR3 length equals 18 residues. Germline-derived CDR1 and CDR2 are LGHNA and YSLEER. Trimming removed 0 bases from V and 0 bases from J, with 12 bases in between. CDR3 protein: CASSQDEGPLSGANVLTF. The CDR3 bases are TGCGCCAGCAGCCAAGACGAGGGCCCCCTCTCTGGGGCCAACGTCCTGACTTTC.

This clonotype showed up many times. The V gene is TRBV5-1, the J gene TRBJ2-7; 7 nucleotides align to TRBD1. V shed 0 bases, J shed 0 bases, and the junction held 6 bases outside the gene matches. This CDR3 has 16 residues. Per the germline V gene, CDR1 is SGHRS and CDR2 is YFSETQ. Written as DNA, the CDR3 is TGCGCCAGCAGCTTGGAGGGACAGCCTTACTCCTACGAGCAGTACTTC. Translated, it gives CASSLEGQPYSYEQYF.

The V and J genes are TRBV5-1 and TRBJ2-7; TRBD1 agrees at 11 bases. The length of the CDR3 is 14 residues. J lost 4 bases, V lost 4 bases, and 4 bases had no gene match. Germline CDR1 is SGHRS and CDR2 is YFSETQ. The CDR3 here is CASSGQGAGYEQYF. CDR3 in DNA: TGCGCCAGCAGCGGACAGGGGGCCGGTTACGAGCAGTACTTC.

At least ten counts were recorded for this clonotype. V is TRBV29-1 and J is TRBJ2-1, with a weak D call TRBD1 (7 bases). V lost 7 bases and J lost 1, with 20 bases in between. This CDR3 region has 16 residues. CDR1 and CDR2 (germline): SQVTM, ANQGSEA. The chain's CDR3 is CSAGGQLLLSYNEQFF. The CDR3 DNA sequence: TGCAGCGCCGGGGGACAGCTCCTCCTATCCTACAATGAGCAGTTCTTC.